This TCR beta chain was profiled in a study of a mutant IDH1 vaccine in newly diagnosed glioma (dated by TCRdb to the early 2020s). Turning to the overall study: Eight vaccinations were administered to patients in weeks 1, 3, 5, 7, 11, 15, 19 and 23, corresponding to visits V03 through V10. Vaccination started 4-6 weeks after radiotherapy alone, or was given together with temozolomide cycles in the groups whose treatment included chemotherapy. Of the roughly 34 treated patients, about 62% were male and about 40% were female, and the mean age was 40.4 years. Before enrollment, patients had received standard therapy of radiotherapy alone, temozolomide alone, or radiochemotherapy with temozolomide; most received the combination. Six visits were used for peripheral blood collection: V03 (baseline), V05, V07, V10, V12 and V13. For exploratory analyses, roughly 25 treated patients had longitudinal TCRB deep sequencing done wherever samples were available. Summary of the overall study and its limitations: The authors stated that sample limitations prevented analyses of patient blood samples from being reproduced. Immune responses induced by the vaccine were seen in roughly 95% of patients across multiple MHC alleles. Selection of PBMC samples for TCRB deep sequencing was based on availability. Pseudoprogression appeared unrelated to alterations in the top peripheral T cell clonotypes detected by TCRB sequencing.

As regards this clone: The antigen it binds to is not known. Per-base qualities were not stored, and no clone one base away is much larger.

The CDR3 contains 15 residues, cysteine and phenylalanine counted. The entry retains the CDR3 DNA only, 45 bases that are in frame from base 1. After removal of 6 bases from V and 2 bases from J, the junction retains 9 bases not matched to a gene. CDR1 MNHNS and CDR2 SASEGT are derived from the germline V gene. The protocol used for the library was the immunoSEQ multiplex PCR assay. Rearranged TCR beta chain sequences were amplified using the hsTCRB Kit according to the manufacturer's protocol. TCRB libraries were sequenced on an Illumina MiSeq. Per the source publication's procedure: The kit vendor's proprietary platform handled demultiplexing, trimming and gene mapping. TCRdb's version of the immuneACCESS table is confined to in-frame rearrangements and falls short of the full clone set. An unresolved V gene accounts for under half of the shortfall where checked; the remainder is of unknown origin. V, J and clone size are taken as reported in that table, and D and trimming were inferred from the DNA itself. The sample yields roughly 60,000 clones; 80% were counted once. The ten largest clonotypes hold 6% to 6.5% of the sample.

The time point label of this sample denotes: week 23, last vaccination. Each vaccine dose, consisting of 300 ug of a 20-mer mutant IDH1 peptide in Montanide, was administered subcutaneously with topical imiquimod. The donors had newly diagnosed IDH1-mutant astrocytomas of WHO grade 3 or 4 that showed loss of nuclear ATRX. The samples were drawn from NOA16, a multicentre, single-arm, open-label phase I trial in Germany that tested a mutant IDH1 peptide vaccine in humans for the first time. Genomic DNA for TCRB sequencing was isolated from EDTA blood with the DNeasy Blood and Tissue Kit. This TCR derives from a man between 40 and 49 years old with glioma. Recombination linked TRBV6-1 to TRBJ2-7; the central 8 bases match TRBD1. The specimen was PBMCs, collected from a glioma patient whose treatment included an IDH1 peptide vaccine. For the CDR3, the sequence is CASREPGQVTYEQYF. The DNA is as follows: TGTGCCAGCAGGGAACCGGGACAGGTAACCTACGAGCAGTACTTC.